The 30 T cell receptor beta chains below come from one sample, sequenced in a study of T-cell reconstitution after alpha-beta-depleted transplantation in children. Molecular barcoding with unique molecular identifiers was used for the TCRbeta library. TCRdb re-analysed the PCR reads in MiXCR, keeping a single row per CDR3 protein. This sample has about 350,000 distinct CDR3 sequences, with around 15% found just once. The specimen was PBMCs, mostly from graft donor cells, collected 360 days after TCRalphabeta/CD19-depleted stem cell transplant. The receptor source for this set is a male patient between 2 and 15 years old who had a stem cell transplant for acute lymphoblastic leukemia, so the T cells may come from the graft donor.

The sample holds a few counts of this clonotype. V usage is TRBV20-1 and J usage is TRBJ2-6; D uncertain. V gave up 6 bases and J gave up 5 bases, with 14 bases separating them. This CDR3 spans 14 amino acids. From germline, CDR1 is DFQATT and CDR2 SNEGSKA (reference sequence). For the CDR3, the DNA is TGCAGTGCGTACTGGTCTGAATGGGCCAACGTCCTGACTTTC. It translates to CSAYWSEWANVLTF.

The V gene is TRBV12-3 or TRBV12-4, the J gene TRBJ2-5, with a possible D match to TRBD2 (6 bases). The V end lost 4 bases, the J end lost 5 bases, and 14 bases lay between the germline ends. The CDR3 contains 14 residues. The CDR3 DNA follows: TGTGCCAGCAGTTCCGGGACTCTGCGGGAGACCCAGTACTTC. The encoded protein is CASSSGTLRETQYF.

The rearrangement uses TRBV4-3 and TRBJ2-5; D is ambiguous. The ends were cut back, 0 bases at V and 1 base at J, with 9 bases in the middle. The CDR3 length is 15 residues. The germline V gene has CDR1 LGHNA and CDR2 YSLEER. CDR3 protein: CASSQDWVAQETQYF. In DNA form, the CDR3 reads TGCGCCAGCAGCCAAGATTGGGTCGCCCAAGAGACCCAGTACTTC.

This clonotype was recorded at least ten times. This sequence joins TRBV29-1 and TRBJ2-2, with D unresolved. The CDR3 is made up of 15 amino acids. Trimming took 5 bases from V and 4 from J, leaving 17 bases between them. Germline CDR1 reads SQVTM; CDR2 reads ANQGSEA. CDR3 nucleotides: TGCAGCGTTCTGGCGGATCCCCCGAGCACCGGGGAGCTGTTTTTT. Residues: CSVLADPPSTGELFF.

This chain links TRBV3-1 with TRBJ2-4, with TRBD2 matching 10 bases. Germline CDR1 is LGHDT and CDR2 is YNNKEL (reference sequence). The trim removed 4 bases at V and 1 base at J, leaving 4 bases unmatched. CDR3 size: 16 residues. CDR3 protein: CASSPPSGSAKNIQYF. DNA for the CDR3: TGTGCCAGCAGCCCTCCTAGCGGGAGTGCCAAAAACATTCAGTACTTC.

This chain links TRBV5-1 with TRBJ1-1; maybe TRBD1 (5 bases). Trimming cost V 4 bases and J 0 bases, with 10 bases left between them. Germline loops: CDR1 SGHRS, CDR2 YFSETQ. The CDR3 covers 14 residues. The CDR3 DNA reads as TGCGCCAGCAGCGGGGGACTGCTGAACACTGAAGCTTTCTTT. Protein product: CASSGGLLNTEAFF. Using reference TRBV5-1 and TRBJ1-1 for the parts outside the CDR3, the full variable domain is KAGVTQTPRYLIKTRGQQVTLSCSPISGHRSVSWYQQTPGQGLQFLFEYFSETQRNKGNFPGRFSGRQFSNSRSEMNVSTLELGDSALYLCASSGGLLNTEAFFGQGTRLTVV.

This clonotype was observed a few times. The rearrangement uses TRBV28 and TRBJ2-7, with 8 bases that match TRBD1. Looked up from germline, CDR1 is MDHEN and CDR2 is SYDVKM. With V trimmed by 2 bases and J by 4 bases, 7 bases remained unmatched. The CDR3 runs 15 residues. DNA of the CDR3: TGTGCCAGCAGTTTACTTCCGGGACAGGATTACGAGCAGTACTTC. Protein sequence: CASSLLPGQDYEQYF. Full variable domain (missing parts from reference TRBV28 and TRBJ2-7): DVKVTQSSRYLVKRTGEKVFLECVQDMDHENMFWYRQDPGLGLRLIYFSYDVKMKEKGDIPEGYSVSREKKERFSLILESASTNQTSMYLCASSLLPGQDYEQYFGPGTRLTVT.

About this clonotype: A much more abundant neighbour one base away suggests this may be a read error. The chain is built from TRBV28 and TRBJ1-4; no reliable D call. This CDR3 is 14 amino acids long. V dropped 6 bases and J dropped 0 bases, with 8 bases sitting between them. Per the germline V gene, CDR1 is MDHEN and CDR2 is SYDVKM. Here the CDR3 DNA reads TGTGCCAGCAGCTACACTGCAACTAATGAAAAACTGTTTTTT. This codes for CASSYTATNEKLFF.

This clonotype occurred once. The chain uses TRBV10-3 and TRBJ2-7, with 9 bases fitting TRBD1. This CDR3 contains 16 residues. Looked up from germline, CDR1 is ENHRY and CDR2 is SYGVKD. V lost 6 bases to trimming and J lost 2 bases; unmatched junction nucleotides: 11. The CDR3 loop reads CAIRRGTGRGAYEQYF. The CDR3 nucleotides read TGTGCCATCAGGAGAGGGACAGGGAGGGGAGCCTACGAGCAGTACTTC.

The chain couples TRBV10-3 to TRBJ1-5, with D possibly matching TRBD1 (6 bases). The CDR3 sequence is 15 residues long. Trimming removed 8 bases from V and 0 bases from J, with 14 bases in between. CDR1 and CDR2 (germline): ENHRY, SYGVKD. The CDR3 loop reads CAIGGDNYSNQPQHF. The CDR3 DNA sequence: TGTGCCATCGGAGGGGACAACTATAGCAATCAGCCCCAGCATTTT.

The chain carries TRBV29-1 and TRBJ2-7; TRBD2 matches 8 bases. After removal of 5 bases from V and 3 bases from J, the junction contained 6 bases not matched to a gene. The CDR3 spans 13 residues. Germline CDR1 reads SQVTM; CDR2 reads ANQGSEA. The CDR3 reads CSVRLAQSYEQYF. The CDR3, as DNA: TGCAGCGTTCGACTAGCGCAGAGCTACGAGCAGTACTTC.

This clonotype was seen only a few times. The J gene is TRBJ2-7, the V gene TRBV11-2; 8 bases line up with TRBD1. Germline-derived CDR1 and CDR2 are SGHAT and FQNNGV. V shed 5 bases and J 1 base; nucleotides not matched to a gene: 16. CDR3 length equals 18 residues. This CDR3 reads CASSIRGPGQDLSYEQYF. The CDR3 DNA sequence: TGTGCCAGCAGCATTAGGGGACCGGGACAGGACTTATCCTACGAGCAGTACTTC.

This clonotype was counted many times. The chain has TRBV20-1 and TRBJ2-2; a possible D gene is TRBD1 (5 bases). This CDR3 is built from 14 residues. CDR1 and CDR2 (germline): DFQATT, SNEGSKA (reference sequence). Trimming removed 0 bases at V and 5 bases at J, with 10 bases between. For the CDR3, the DNA is TGCAGTGCTAGAGAAGCAGGGAAGACCGGGGAGCTGTTTTTT. This encodes CSAREAGKTGELFF.

This CDR3 is CASSPPIAGANTGELFF. In DNA, the CDR3 is TGTGCCAGCAGCCCCCCAATAGCGGGAGCGAACACCGGGGAGCTGTTTTTT. This chain links TRBV3-1 with TRBJ2-2, with 9 bases identical to TRBD2. V trimming: 4 bases; J trimming: 0 bases; junction bases outside the gene matches: 6. Germline V gives CDR1 LGHDT, CDR2 YNNKEL (reference sequence). The CDR3 covers 17 residues.

This clonotype appeared many times. This rearrangement joins TRBV10-2 to TRBJ2-5; D perhaps matches TRBD2 (5 bases). The CDR3 totals 14 residues. Trimming stripped 4 bases from V and 1 base from J, with 10 bases between. CDR1 WSHSY and CDR2 SAAADI come from the germline V gene. The CDR3 here is CASSGGQIQETQYF. CDR3 in DNA: TGCGCCAGCAGTGGAGGGCAGATCCAAGAGACCCAGTACTTC.

This sequence joins TRBV4-2 and TRBJ2-2, with 7 nucleotides matching TRBD1. The CDR3 runs to 17 residues. From germline, CDR1 is LGHNA and CDR2 YNFKEQ. The ends lost 1 base at V and 4 bases at J; junction bases unmatched: 9. This chain's CDR3 is CASSQVGTAVITGELFF. The CDR3 DNA reads TGTGCCAGCAGCCAAGTTGGGACAGCCGTAATCACCGGGGAGCTGTTTTTT.

The chain has TRBV15 and TRBJ2-7; 8 nucleotides agree with TRBD2. Germline lookup yields CDR1 LNHNV and CDR2 YYDKDF (reference sequence). Germline trimming cut 0 bases from V and 4 bases from J; bases unmatched to any gene: 17. This CDR3 spans 19 amino acids. The CDR3 protein is CATSRDLVAGGSITYEQYF. In DNA form, the CDR3 reads TGTGCCACCAGCAGAGATCTGGTTGCGGGAGGATCGATTACTTACGAGCAGTACTTC.

Note on this clonotype: One base away lies a much larger clone, so this may be a sequencing read error. This chain links TRBV12-3 or TRBV12-4 with TRBJ2-6; D gene uncertain. The V gene lost 1 base and the J gene lost 0 bases, with 4 bases spanning the gap. The CDR3 covers 15 residues. CDR3 coding DNA: TGTGCCAGCAGTTTAGGGACCTCTGGGGCCAACGTCCTGACTTTC. It yields the protein CASSLGTSGANVLTF.

This clonotype has just a few counts. J is TRBJ2-7 and V is TRBV3-1; weak D call: TRBD1 (5 bases). In germline, CDR1 is LGHDT, CDR2 YNNKEL (reference sequence). The CDR3 loop spans 14 amino acids. V was cut by 1 base and J by 1 base, with 8 bases left in between. The CDR3 sequence: CASSQATGSYEQYF. The CDR3 DNA is TGTGCCAGCAGCCAAGCAACAGGTTCCTACGAGCAGTACTTC.

The chain uses TRBV28 and TRBJ2-3; D is uncertain. The CDR3 consists of 15 residues. Germline CDR1 MDHEN, CDR2 SYDVKM. The V gene lost 3 bases and the J gene lost 3 bases, with 13 bases spanning the gap. CDR3 sequence: CASSFRVMMTDTQYF. CDR3 nucleotides: TGTGCCAGCAGTTTTAGGGTAATGATGACAGATACGCAGTATTTT.

The V gene is TRBV2, the J gene TRBJ1-1; D gene ambiguous. Deletions cut 2 bases from V and 11 bases from J, with 18 bases between. In germline, CDR1 is SNHLY, CDR2 FYNNEI. The CDR3 spans 14 residues. The CDR3: CASSEKIVSGNAFF. The CDR3 DNA reads TGTGCCAGCAGTGAAAAAATCGTCAGCGGGAATGCTTTCTTT.

The chain is built from TRBV20-1 and TRBJ2-7; the D gene is possibly TRBD2 (5 bases). Germline V lookup: CDR1 DFQATT, CDR2 SNEGSKA (reference sequence). The germline V and J ends were trimmed by 3 bases and 2 bases, with 14 bases remaining between them. This CDR3 comprises 14 residues. The CDR3 DNA reads TGCAGTGCTAGCGTTGACGGGGTGACCTACGAGCAGTACTTC. It yields the protein CSASVDGVTYEQYF.

The chain employs TRBV20-1 and TRBJ2-2; 9 nucleotides line up with TRBD2. Germline loops: CDR1 DFQATT, CDR2 SNEGSKA (reference sequence). V gave up 1 base and J gave up 8 bases; unmatched junction bases: 2. CDR3 length equals 13 residues. In DNA form, the CDR3 reads TGCAGTGCTAGAGCTAGCGGGATTGGGGAGCTGTTTTTT. This encodes CSARASGIGELFF.

This clonotype has a handful of counts. The chain links TRBV6-5 to TRBJ2-3; 12 nucleotides match TRBD2. V dropped 4 bases and J dropped 2; count of bases not matched to a gene: 7. Germline loops: CDR1 MNHEY, CDR2 SVGAGI. This CDR3 has 17 amino acids. The CDR3 loop is CASSSWTSGTLTDTQYF. For the CDR3, the DNA is TGTGCCAGCAGTTCCTGGACTAGCGGGACCCTCACAGATACGCAGTATTTT.

CDR3 nucleotide sequence: TGCGCCAGTTCCAGGGGGGGCACCTACAATGAGCAGTTCTTC. Translation gives CASSRGGTYNEQFF. The chain links TRBV5-1 to TRBJ2-1; the D gene could be TRBD1 or TRBD2 (7 bases each). Germline CDR1 reads SGHRS; CDR2 reads YFSETQ. The length of the CDR3 is 14 residues. V lost 8 bases and J lost 2, with 14 bases in between. The variable domain in full, with the rest retrieved from reference TRBV5-1 and TRBJ2-1, is KAGVTQTPRYLIKTRGQQVTLSCSPISGHRSVSWYQQTPGQGLQFLFEYFSETQRNKGNFPGRFSGRQFSNSRSEMNVSTLELGDSALYLCASSRGGTYNEQFFGPGTRLTVL.

This clonotype was seen at least ten times. The CDR3 DNA sequence: TGCGCCAGCAGCCGGGGATACAGCGGGGAGCTGTTTTTT. As protein: CASSRGYSGELFF. The V gene is TRBV5-1, the J gene TRBJ2-2, with D possibly being TRBD2 (5 bases). Germline assignment: CDR1 SGHRS and CDR2 YFSETQ. The CDR3 totals 13 residues. Trimming removed 4 bases from V and 7 bases from J, with 11 bases in between.

This clonotype was counted ten times or more. The rearrangement links TRBV28 to TRBJ2-7; 10 nucleotides align to TRBD2. CDR1 and CDR2 (germline): MDHEN, SYDVKM. This CDR3 contains 14 residues. With V trimmed by 3 bases and J by 13 bases, 12 bases remained unmatched. This CDR3 is CASSFLAGEGSSYF. The CDR3 DNA follows: TGTGCCAGCAGTTTCCTAGCGGGAGAGGGGTCTTCCTACTTC.

The rearrangement links TRBV12-3 or TRBV12-4 to TRBJ2-7; tentative D call: TRBD1 (6 bases). This CDR3 contains 14 residues. V lost 2 bases and J lost 6, with 14 bases in between. In nucleotides, the CDR3 is TGTGCCAGCAGTTTATACAGGGCAGCCGCCGAGCAGTACTTC. It yields the protein CASSLYRAAAEQYF.

This clonotype has only a few counts. This rearrangement joins TRBV6-1 to TRBJ1-5, with D possibly TRBD1 on 6 matching bases. Germline values: CDR1 MNHNS, CDR2 SASEGT. The CDR3 loop spans 12 amino acids. Here the CDR3 reads CAGGLGNQPQHF. The DNA for the CDR3 is TGTGCGGGGGGGCTGGGCAATCAGCCCCAGCATTTT.

Remarks on this clonotype: A read error may be the cause here, since a much bigger clone is one base away. No conserved phenylalanine or tryptophan is present at the end of the CDR3, so a read error is the likely explanation. V usage is TRBV4-2 and J usage is TRBJ2-1; the D is unclear. V was trimmed by 4 bases and J by 7 bases, leaving 14 bases between them. From germline, CDR1 is LGHNA and CDR2 YNFKEQ. This CDR3 is 14 amino acids long. The chain's CDR3 is CASSRADQLNEQFV. The DNA of the CDR3 is TGTGCCAGCAGCCGTGCTGACCAACTAAATGAGCAGTTCGTC.